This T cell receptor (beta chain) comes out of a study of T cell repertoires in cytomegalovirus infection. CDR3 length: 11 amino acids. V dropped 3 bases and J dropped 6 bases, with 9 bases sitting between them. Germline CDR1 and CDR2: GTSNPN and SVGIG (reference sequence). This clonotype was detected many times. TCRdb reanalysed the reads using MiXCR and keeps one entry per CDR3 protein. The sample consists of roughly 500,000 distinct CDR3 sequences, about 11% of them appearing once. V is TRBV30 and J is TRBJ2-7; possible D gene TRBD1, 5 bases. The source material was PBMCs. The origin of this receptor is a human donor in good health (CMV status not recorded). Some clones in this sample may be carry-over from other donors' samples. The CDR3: CAWRRGFEQYF. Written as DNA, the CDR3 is TGTGCCTGGAGAAGGGGTTTCGAGCAGTACTTC.